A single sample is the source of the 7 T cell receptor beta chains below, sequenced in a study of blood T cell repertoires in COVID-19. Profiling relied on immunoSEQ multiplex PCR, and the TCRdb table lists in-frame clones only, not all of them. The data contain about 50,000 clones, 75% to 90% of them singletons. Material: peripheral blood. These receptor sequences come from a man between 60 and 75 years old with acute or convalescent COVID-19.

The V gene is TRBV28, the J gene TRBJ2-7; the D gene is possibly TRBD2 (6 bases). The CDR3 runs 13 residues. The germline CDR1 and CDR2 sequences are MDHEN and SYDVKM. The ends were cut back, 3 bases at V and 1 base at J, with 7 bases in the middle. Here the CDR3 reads CASSLEGSYEQYF. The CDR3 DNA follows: TGTGCCAGCAGTTTGGAGGGTTCCTACGAGCAGTACTTC.

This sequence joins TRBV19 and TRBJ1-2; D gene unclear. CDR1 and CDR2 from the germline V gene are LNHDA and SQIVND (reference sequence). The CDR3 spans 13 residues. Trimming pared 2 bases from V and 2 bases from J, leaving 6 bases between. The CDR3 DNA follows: TGTGCCAGTAGTATACCCGGGAACTATGGCTACACCTTC. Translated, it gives CASSIPGNYGYTF.

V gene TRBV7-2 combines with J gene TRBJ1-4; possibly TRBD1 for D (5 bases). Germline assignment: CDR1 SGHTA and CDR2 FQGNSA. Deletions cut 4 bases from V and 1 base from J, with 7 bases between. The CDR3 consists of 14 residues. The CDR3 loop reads CASSSGGTNEKLFF. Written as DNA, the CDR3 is TGTGCCAGCAGCTCGGGGGGAACTAATGAAAAACTGTTTTTT.

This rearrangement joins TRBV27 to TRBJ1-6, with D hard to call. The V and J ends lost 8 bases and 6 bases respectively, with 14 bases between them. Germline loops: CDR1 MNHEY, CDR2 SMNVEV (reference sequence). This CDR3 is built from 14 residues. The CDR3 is CASRVGRANSPLHF. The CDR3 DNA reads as TGTGCCAGCCGGGTAGGGAGGGCTAATTCACCCCTCCACTTT.

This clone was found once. CDR3 sequence (DNA): TGCAGCGTTGTACCGGTCCTAAGCTCCTACGAGCAGTACTTC. Protein sequence: CSVVPVLSSYEQYF. The chain couples TRBV29-1 to TRBJ2-7; no clear D. The CDR3 runs 14 residues. V dropped 4 bases and J dropped 0 bases, with 13 bases sitting between them. CDR1 and CDR2 (germline): SQVTM, ANQGSEA.

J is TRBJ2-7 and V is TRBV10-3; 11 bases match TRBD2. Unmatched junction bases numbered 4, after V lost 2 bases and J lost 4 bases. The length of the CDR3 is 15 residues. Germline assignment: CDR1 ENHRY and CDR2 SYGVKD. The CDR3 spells CAISERTSGSYEQYF. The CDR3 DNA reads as TGTGCCATCAGTGAGCGGACTAGCGGGTCGTACGAGCAGTACTTC.

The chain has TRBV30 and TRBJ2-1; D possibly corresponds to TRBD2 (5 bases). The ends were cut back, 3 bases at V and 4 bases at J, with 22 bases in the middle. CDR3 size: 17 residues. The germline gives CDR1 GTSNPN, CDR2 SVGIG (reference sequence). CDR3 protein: CAWRSTRRQRNYNEQFF. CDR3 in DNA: TGTGCCTGGAGGAGTACTAGGCGCCAACGGAATTACAATGAGCAGTTCTTC.